This record concerns one TCR beta chain sequence. Its antigen is not known. The data derive from a study of Ad26.COV2.S vaccination and SARS-CoV-2 variants. Study outcomes and limitations: There was reportedly substantial breadth in spike-specific CD8+ and CD4+ T cell responses after vaccination.

From germline, CDR1 is MNHEY and CDR2 SMNVEV (reference sequence). Trimming removed 5 bases from V and 0 bases from J, with 17 bases in between. The CDR3 is made up of 16 amino acids. Using immunoSEQ multiplex PCR, the repertoire was profiled, and TCRdb retains in-frame clones only, with some absent. Of about 680,000 clones listed, 80% to 90% were seen once; the top ten hold approximately 1.5%. This sample's treatment: about 20 received Ad26.COV2.S at low or high dose, single or two shots; roughly 5 received placebo; per-sample allocation not given. Sample collection was performed on day 63 after the first vaccine or placebo injection. Vaccination used an Ad26 vector expressing Wuhan-strain SARS-CoV-2 spike.

The genes are TRBV27 and TRBJ2-7; unclear D gene. This TCR came from a person between 18 and 65 years old who received the Ad26.COV2.S COVID-19 vaccine or a placebo. This material consisted of peripheral blood, taken in a trial of Ad26.COV2.S vaccine versus placebo. The CDR3: CASSGDSRRSSYEQYF. In nucleotides, the CDR3 is TGTGCCAGCAGTGGGGATTCACGAAGGAGCTCCTACGAGCAGTACTTC.